These T cell receptor beta chains were read from a single sample in a study of cytomegalovirus exposure and HLA in healthy donors. Assay: immunoSEQ multiplex PCR; the TCRdb copy retains only in-frame clones and omits some. The data contain around 150,000 clones, about 96% of them seen just once; the ten biggest clones take up approximately 0.82%. Sequenced material: PBMCs. Receptors originate from a woman aged 18-35 years in good health and CMV-seronegative. The CDR3 runs from the conserved cysteine through the conserved F or W. Fields, in order: V gene, clone size, J gene, D gene, CDR3 protein, CDR3 DNA. The D gene is left open where the match is weak. Not every row has a clone size; where given, it reads once, few, many or a size class.

v_gene: TRBV9
abundance: NA
j_gene: TRBJ1-2
d_gene: NA
CDR3aa: CASSADPGGYTF
CDR3nt: TGTGCCAGCAGCGCCGACCCGGGTGGCTACACCTTC

v_gene: TRBV19
abundance: NA
j_gene: TRBJ1-3
d_gene: NA
CDR3aa: CASSISTGLSGNTIYF
CDR3nt: TGTGCCAGTAGTATATCAACAGGGCTCTCTGGAAACACCATATATTTT

v_gene: TRBV6-5
abundance: NA
j_gene: TRBJ1-2
d_gene: TRBD1
CDR3aa: CASSYRTGRMEGYTF
CDR3nt: TGTGCCAGCAGTTACCGGACAGGGAGGATGGAGGGCTACACCTTC

v_gene: TRBV9
abundance: NA
j_gene: TRBJ1-2
d_gene: TRBD1
CDR3aa: CASSVGQAYGYTF
CDR3nt: TGTGCCAGCAGCGTCGGACAGGCCTATGGCTACACCTTC

v_gene: TRBV7-2
abundance: NA
j_gene: TRBJ1-1
d_gene: NA
CDR3aa: CASSLRVGEGVAAFF
CDR3nt: TGTGCCAGCAGCTTAAGGGTAGGGGAAGGGGTTGCGGCTTTCTTT

v_gene: TRBV7-3
abundance: NA
j_gene: TRBJ2-1
d_gene: NA
CDR3aa: CASSKGTGNEQFF
CDR3nt: TGTGCCAGCAGCAAAGGGACTGGAAATGAGCAGTTCTTC

v_gene: TRBV7-2
abundance: once
j_gene: TRBJ2-1
d_gene: NA
CDR3aa: CASSPPGVRNEQFF
CDR3nt: TGTGCCAGCAGCCCACCAGGGGTTCGCAATGAGCAGTTCTTC

v_gene: TRBV5-1
abundance: NA
j_gene: TRBJ2-3
d_gene: NA
CDR3aa: CASSSRLERDTQYF
CDR3nt: TGCGCCAGCAGCTCGAGACTAGAACGAGATACGCAGTATTTT

v_gene: TRBV2
abundance: NA
j_gene: TRBJ1-2
d_gene: TRBD1
CDR3aa: CASSYTLGQSYGYTF
CDR3nt: TGTGCCAGCAGTTACACCCTGGGACAGAGTTATGGCTACACCTTC

v_gene: TRBV5-1
abundance: NA
j_gene: TRBJ2-3
d_gene: NA
CDR3aa: CASSPGLSTDTQYF
CDR3nt: TGCGCCAGCAGCCCGGGACTTTCCACAGATACGCAGTATTTT

v_gene: TRBV2
abundance: NA
j_gene: TRBJ2-2
d_gene: NA
CDR3aa: CASTRPSTTPTGDTGELFF
CDR3nt: TGTGCCAGCACGAGACCTTCGACAACACCGACGGGGGACACCGGGGAGCTGTTTTTT

v_gene: TRBV5-1
abundance: NA
j_gene: TRBJ2-5
d_gene: NA
CDR3aa: CASSSWLKETQYF
CDR3nt: TGCGCCAGCAGCTCCTGGCTCAAAGAGACCCAGTACTTC

v_gene: TRBV7-2
abundance: NA
j_gene: TRBJ1-5
d_gene: TRBD1
CDR3aa: CASSRQGGSQPQHF
CDR3nt: TGTGCCAGCAGCAGACAGGGTGGTAGTCAGCCCCAGCATTTT

v_gene: TRBV7-9
abundance: NA
j_gene: TRBJ2-7
d_gene: TRBD2
CDR3aa: CASSLKGRASSHTYEQYF
CDR3nt: TGTGCCAGCAGCTTAAAGGGGAGGGCTAGCTCTCATACCTACGAGCAGTACTTC

v_gene: TRBV19
abundance: NA
j_gene: TRBJ2-7
d_gene: TRBD2
CDR3aa: CASSIVAGVVYEQYF
CDR3nt: TGTGCCAGTAGTATTGTAGCGGGGGTTGTTTACGAGCAGTACTTC

v_gene: TRBV10-3
abundance: NA
j_gene: TRBJ2-7
d_gene: TRBD1
CDR3aa: CAISRQGGASYEQYF
CDR3nt: TGTGCCATCAGTAGACAGGGTGGAGCCTCCTACGAGCAGTACTTC

v_gene: TRBV4-3
abundance: NA
j_gene: TRBJ2-2
d_gene: NA
CDR3aa: CASSQGWAREGFITGELFF
CDR3nt: TGCGCCAGCAGCCAAGGTTGGGCCAGGGAAGGTTTTATTACCGGGGAGCTGTTTTTT

v_gene: TRBV5-1
abundance: NA
j_gene: TRBJ1-5
d_gene: NA
CDR3aa: CASSSGQQRAAQHF
CDR3nt: TGCGCCAGCAGCTCTGGACAGCAACGAGCAGCCCAGCATTTT

v_gene: TRBV5-6
abundance: NA
j_gene: TRBJ1-1
d_gene: NA
CDR3aa: CASSLGRVTEAFF
CDR3nt: TGTGCCAGCAGCTTGGGTCGAGTCACTGAAGCTTTCTTT

v_gene: TRBV10-3
abundance: NA
j_gene: TRBJ2-7
d_gene: NA
CDR3aa: CAISESKLFGPTMSSYEQYF
CDR3nt: TGTGCCATCAGTGAGTCGAAACTATTCGGTCCCACTATGAGCTCTTACGAGCAGTACTTC

v_gene: TRBV7-9
abundance: NA
j_gene: TRBJ1-2
d_gene: NA
CDR3aa: CASSSAGFPLYGYTF
CDR3nt: TGTGCCAGCAGCAGTGCGGGGTTCCCCCTCTATGGCTACACCTTC

v_gene: TRBV19
abundance: NA
j_gene: TRBJ2-3
d_gene: TRBD2
CDR3aa: CAISAGGMETQYF
CDR3nt: TGTGCCATATCGGCGGGGGGGATGGAAACGCAGTATTTT

v_gene: TRBV9
abundance: NA
j_gene: TRBJ2-4
d_gene: NA
CDR3aa: CASSVEEELDKNIQYF
CDR3nt: TGTGCCAGCAGCGTAGAAGAGGAATTAGACAAAAACATTCAGTACTTC

v_gene: TRBV27
abundance: NA
j_gene: TRBJ2-1
d_gene: TRBD1
CDR3aa: CASSLGQGEQFF
CDR3nt: TGTGCCAGCAGTTTGGGACAGGGGGAGCAGTTCTTC

v_gene: TRBV6-6
abundance: NA
j_gene: TRBJ1-3
d_gene: NA
CDR3aa: CASSYLTGSGNTIYF
CDR3nt: TGTGCCAGCAGTTATTTGACAGGTTCTGGAAACACCATATATTTT

v_gene: TRBV4-1
abundance: NA
j_gene: TRBJ2-7
d_gene: NA
CDR3aa: CASSHETGGVYEQYF
CDR3nt: TGCGCCAGCAGCCACGAAACAGGGGGGGTTTACGAGCAGTACTTC

v_gene: TRBV5-8
abundance: NA
j_gene: TRBJ2-5
d_gene: TRBD2
CDR3aa: CASSLGRTSGETQYF
CDR3nt: TGTGCCAGCAGCTTGGGACGGACTAGCGGGGAGACCCAGTACTTC

v_gene: TRBV19
abundance: NA
j_gene: TRBJ1-1
d_gene: NA
CDR3aa: CASFTGENTEAFF
CDR3nt: TGTGCCAGCTTTACAGGAGAGAACACTGAAGCTTTCTTT

v_gene: TRBV7-9
abundance: NA
j_gene: TRBJ1-2
d_gene: TRBD1
CDR3aa: CASSLDRGRGSYTF
CDR3nt: TGTGCCAGCAGCTTAGACAGGGGGCGCGGTAGCTACACCTTC

v_gene: TRBV6-6
abundance: NA
j_gene: TRBJ1-2
d_gene: NA
CDR3aa: CASSPTGIDYGYTF
CDR3nt: TGTGCCAGCAGTCCCACAGGGATTGACTATGGCTACACCTTC

v_gene: TRBV5-6
abundance: NA
j_gene: TRBJ2-5
d_gene: NA
CDR3aa: CASSLGGDEETQYF
CDR3nt: TGTGCCAGCAGCTTGGGCGGGGATGAAGAGACCCAGTACTTC

v_gene: TRBV7-3
abundance: NA
j_gene: TRBJ2-3
d_gene: TRBD2
CDR3aa: CASSLTDGGTTDTQYF
CDR3nt: TGTGCCAGCAGCTTAACGGACGGGGGGACCACAGATACGCAGTATTTT

v_gene: TRBV6-1
abundance: NA
j_gene: TRBJ2-5
d_gene: NA
CDR3aa: CASSDRQPQETQYF
CDR3nt: TGTGCCAGCAGTGACCGACAGCCCCAAGAGACCCAGTACTTC

v_gene: TRBV6-5
abundance: NA
j_gene: TRBJ2-5
d_gene: NA
CDR3aa: CASAMRETQYF
CDR3nt: TGTGCCAGCGCTATGAGGGAGACCCAGTACTTC

v_gene: TRBV2
abundance: NA
j_gene: TRBJ2-2
d_gene: TRBD1
CDR3aa: CASRVTGEKGGELFF
CDR3nt: TGTGCCAGCAGGGTGACAGGGGAAAAGGGCGGGGAGCTGTTTTTT

v_gene: TRBV30
abundance: NA
j_gene: TRBJ1-1
d_gene: TRBD1
CDR3aa: CAWSARDREVLYYSQNTEAFF
CDR3nt: TGTGCCTGGAGCGCCCGGGACAGGGAGGTCCTATACTACAGTCAGAACACTGAAGCTTTCTTT

v_gene: TRBV7-9
abundance: NA
j_gene: TRBJ1-3
d_gene: NA
CDR3aa: CASSLPVSGNTIYF
CDR3nt: TGTGCCAGCAGCTTACCAGTCTCTGGAAACACCATATATTTT

v_gene: TRBV7-9
abundance: NA
j_gene: TRBJ1-1
d_gene: NA
CDR3aa: CASNGEENTEAFF
CDR3nt: TGTGCCAGCAATGGGGAGGAGAACACTGAAGCTTTCTTT

v_gene: TRBV5-8
abundance: NA
j_gene: TRBJ2-7
d_gene: NA
CDR3aa: CASSLLGSVYEQYF
CDR3nt: TGTGCCAGCAGCTTGCTAGGGAGTGTTTACGAGCAGTACTTC

v_gene: TRBV4-3
abundance: NA
j_gene: TRBJ2-1
d_gene: TRBD1
CDR3aa: CASSQRDSKYNEQFF
CDR3nt: TGCGCCAGCAGCCAACGGGACAGCAAATACAATGAGCAGTTCTTC

v_gene: TRBV13
abundance: NA
j_gene: TRBJ2-1
d_gene: NA
CDR3aa: CASSLGRGLNEQFF
CDR3nt: TGTGCCAGCAGCTTAGGAAGGGGTCTAAATGAGCAGTTCTTC

v_gene: TRBV29-1
abundance: NA
j_gene: TRBJ1-1
d_gene: TRBD1
CDR3aa: CSVDPGQGRTEAFF
CDR3nt: TGCAGCGTTGACCCGGGACAGGGGCGAACTGAAGCTTTCTTT

v_gene: TRBV7-8
abundance: NA
j_gene: TRBJ1-2
d_gene: NA
CDR3aa: CASSFQGTYGYTF
CDR3nt: TGTGCCAGCAGCTTTCAGGGGACCTATGGCTACACCTTC

v_gene: TRBV4-1
abundance: NA
j_gene: TRBJ1-1
d_gene: NA
CDR3aa: CASSQGGIRELNTEAFF
CDR3nt: TGCGCCAGCAGCCAAGGTGGAATCAGGGAACTTAACACTGAAGCTTTCTTT

v_gene: TRBV15
abundance: once
j_gene: TRBJ1-1
d_gene: NA
CDR3aa: CATSRDTGMGTEAFF
CDR3nt: TGTGCCACCAGCAGAGATACAGGGATGGGCACTGAAGCTTTCTTT

v_gene: TRBV5-4
abundance: once
j_gene: TRBJ2-7
d_gene: NA
CDR3aa: CASSLTLIGGAPSHEQYF
CDR3nt: TGTGCCAGCAGCTTGACTCTTATAGGAGGGGCGCCCTCTCACGAGCAGTACTTC

v_gene: TRBV6-1
abundance: NA
j_gene: TRBJ2-1
d_gene: NA
CDR3aa: CASSTKVRANNEQFF
CDR3nt: TGTGCCAGCAGTACAAAAGTGCGGGCAAACAATGAGCAGTTCTTC

v_gene: TRBV6-5
abundance: NA
j_gene: TRBJ1-2
d_gene: TRBD1
CDR3aa: CASSYTVRTGQGYTF
CDR3nt: TGTGCCAGCAGTTACACCGTACGGACAGGGCAAGGCTACACCTTC

v_gene: TRBV6-5
abundance: NA
j_gene: TRBJ1-2
d_gene: TRBD1
CDR3aa: CASSSTGTGSGYGYTF
CDR3nt: TGTGCCAGCAGTTCCACCGGGACAGGGAGCGGCTATGGCTACACCTTC

v_gene: TRBV13
abundance: NA
j_gene: TRBJ1-2
d_gene: TRBD1
CDR3aa: CASSPSDRVIRGYTF
CDR3nt: TGTGCCAGCAGCCCTTCGGACAGGGTAATACGTGGCTACACCTTC

v_gene: TRBV7-3
abundance: NA
j_gene: TRBJ2-5
d_gene: TRBD1
CDR3aa: CASSLTGQVKETQYF
CDR3nt: TGTGCCAGCAGCTTAACCGGACAGGTTAAAGAGACCCAGTACTTC

v_gene: TRBV4-3
abundance: NA
j_gene: TRBJ1-2
d_gene: TRBD1
CDR3aa: CASSQEVGGRGYTF
CDR3nt: TGCGCCAGCAGCCAAGAGGTAGGGGGCCGAGGCTACACCTTC

v_gene: TRBV15
abundance: NA
j_gene: TRBJ1-1
d_gene: NA
CDR3aa: CATSRPQGGDTEAFF
CDR3nt: TGTGCCACCAGCAGACCCCAGGGTGGGGACACTGAAGCTTTCTTT

v_gene: TRBV25-1
abundance: few
j_gene: TRBJ1-2
d_gene: NA
CDR3aa: CASSEPGNYGYTF
CDR3nt: TGTGCCAGCAGTGAACCGGGGAACTATGGCTACACCTTC

v_gene: TRBV25-1
abundance: NA
j_gene: TRBJ2-3
d_gene: TRBD2
CDR3aa: CASSALWSRGGADTQYF
CDR3nt: TGTGCCAGCAGTGCCCTCTGGTCTCGCGGGGGGGCGGATACGCAGTATTTT

v_gene: TRBV4-1
abundance: NA
j_gene: TRBJ1-2
d_gene: NA
CDR3aa: CASSQVSAEAAVYGYTF
CDR3nt: TGCGCCAGCAGCCAAGTATCGGCGGAGGCGGCCGTTTATGGCTACACCTTC

v_gene: TRBV28
abundance: NA
j_gene: TRBJ1-2
d_gene: NA
CDR3aa: CASTIGNGDGYTF
CDR3nt: TGTGCCAGCACTATTGGAAACGGGGATGGCTACACCTTC

v_gene: TRBV4-1
abundance: NA
j_gene: TRBJ2-5
d_gene: NA
CDR3aa: CASSQATRGRGYQETQYF
CDR3nt: TGCGCCAGCAGCCAGGCCACTCGGGGGCGGGGGTACCAAGAGACCCAGTACTTC

v_gene: TRBV7-9
abundance: NA
j_gene: TRBJ1-5
d_gene: NA
CDR3aa: CASSRAGALGQPQHF
CDR3nt: TGTGCCAGCAGCCGGGCAGGGGCGCTGGGTCAGCCCCAGCATTTT

v_gene: TRBV27
abundance: NA
j_gene: TRBJ1-4
d_gene: NA
CDR3aa: CASSFRAPGIGNEKLFF
CDR3nt: TGTGCCAGCAGTTTCCGGGCCCCCGGGATCGGTAATGAAAAACTGTTTTTT